The present T cell receptor (beta chain) was sequenced within a study of T cell changes during pregnancy in multiple sclerosis. CDR1 is SGDLS, CDR2 YYNGEE, per germline. The CDR3 runs to 14 residues. The V end lost 7 bases, the J end lost 9 bases, and 20 bases lay between the germline ends. TCRdb's copy holds only in-frame clones and misses some; the assay was immunoSEQ multiplex PCR. The table includes 91,000 or so clones, roughly 92% detected once. The sample was peripheral blood, taken after pregnancy. The chain has TRBV9 and TRBJ2-4, with D possibly matching TRBD2 (6 bases). This TCR derives from a female donor with multiple sclerosis, enrolled in a pregnancy study. DNA of the CDR3: TGTGCCAGCTCTGGGGGACTTAACGTGCTCATTCAGTACTTC. It is translated as CASSGGLNVLIQYF.